This entry is about one T cell receptor (beta chain). No antigen is known for it. It has no much larger one-base neighbor in the sample; base qualities were not kept. The sample belongs to a study of chemoradiotherapy in HPV16-positive cancers (dated by TCRdb to 2022 to 2024). Turning to the overall study: Candidate HPV-specific T-cell clones and common TCR motifs were defined by functional T-cell assays performed on cells from a couple of HPV16-positive patients. Whether T-cell immunity against the HPV oncoproteins E6 and E7 changes during chemoradiotherapy and whether survival is affected by this immunity were examined in the study. Next, the candidate HPV-specific TCRs and motifs were followed in TCR repertoires from approximately 82 patients with HPV-related cancers.

The investigation overall reported the following: Expansion of candidate HPV-specific clones and E7-related TCR motifs was observed in the tumor microenvironment during treatment, whereas no such expansion was observed for non-HPV-specific T cells. In HPV16-positive patients, expansion of HPV-responsive T cells during chemoradiotherapy was found to be associated with improved recurrence-free survival. The functional definition of HPV-specific T cells was derived from only two HPV16-positive patients, and the survival association was reported for HPV16-positive patients.

The library was made by the immunoSEQ multiplex PCR assay. Sourced from immuneACCESS, this table was stored by TCRdb with only in-frame sequences that have V and J called. A share of the clones is absent; for the studies checked, an unresolved V gene accounts for under half, and the remainder has no known explanation. Recorded for this sample are roughly 70,000 clones; about 88% of them occurred a single time. Clones ranked in the top ten supply 4% to 4.5% of the sample. From the cysteine up to the phenylalanine, the CDR3 has a length of 16 residues. Only the CDR3 DNA is retained, 48 bases long and in frame from the first base. V ends up 6 bases short and J 4 bases short, with an unmatched junction base count of 10. Sequences MNHEY (CDR1) and SMNVEV (CDR2) are obtained from the germline V gene (reference sequence). Because repertoires were sampled repeatedly during chemoradiotherapy, clonal expansion in the tumor microenvironment could be followed.

The rearrangement combines TRBV27 with TRBJ2-2; 8 central nucleotides agree with TRBD2. Here the sequenced sample was blood, taken from a patient who underwent chemoradiotherapy. The source of this sequence is a human donor with HPV-associated anogenital cancer. The encoded CDR3 is CASRTILAGATGELFF. In nucleotides, the sequence is TGTGCCAGCAGGACTATCCTAGCGGGCGCCACCGGGGAGCTGTTTTTT.